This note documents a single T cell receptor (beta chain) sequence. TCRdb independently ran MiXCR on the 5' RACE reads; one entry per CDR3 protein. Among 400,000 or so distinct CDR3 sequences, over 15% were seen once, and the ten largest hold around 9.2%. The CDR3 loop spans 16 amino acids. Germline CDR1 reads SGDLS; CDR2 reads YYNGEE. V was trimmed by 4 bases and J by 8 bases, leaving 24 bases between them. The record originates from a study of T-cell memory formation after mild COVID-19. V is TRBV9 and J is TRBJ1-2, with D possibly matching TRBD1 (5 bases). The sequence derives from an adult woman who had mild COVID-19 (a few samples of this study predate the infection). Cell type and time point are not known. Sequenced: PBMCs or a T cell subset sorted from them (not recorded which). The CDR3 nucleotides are TGTGCCAGCAGCCCTCTCCCTGGGGGGGGGTTAGGAGGCTACACCTTC. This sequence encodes CASSPLPGGGLGGYTF.